Following are 27 T cell receptor beta chains from one sample sequenced in a study of control samples from healthy donors and cancer patients. TCRdb's copy holds only in-frame clones and misses some; the assay was immunoSEQ multiplex PCR. The sample holds around 250,000 clones, over 75% seen once. The material sequenced was PBMCs. The receptors originated from an older woman with lung cancer.

This chain joins TRBV3-1 (or the pseudogene TRBV3-2) and TRBJ2-7; D may match TRBD1 or TRBD2 (6 bases each). The CDR3 runs to 16 residues. The germline V gene has CDR1 LGHDT and CDR2 YNNKEL (reference sequence). Trimming left V 7 bases short and J 6 bases short, with 25 bases between. The CDR3 loop reads CASTPGGSPGAGEQYF. CDR3 nucleotide sequence: TGTGCCAGCACCCCCGGAGGGAGTCCGGGGGCGGGCGAGCAGTACTTC.

The CDR3 region has the DNA TGTGCCAGCAGTGGCCTGGGGCACGGGGAGACCCAGTACTTC. Residues: CASSGLGHGETQYF. This chain connects TRBV2 to TRBJ2-5; perhaps TRBD1 as D (5 bases). Between the trimmed V and J ends, which lost 4 bases and 5 bases, there was a span of 14 bases. Germline V lookup: CDR1 SNHLY, CDR2 FYNNEI. CDR3 size: 14 residues.

This sequence joins TRBV5-5 and TRBJ1-5, with TRBD1 matching over 9 bases. This CDR3 region has 13 residues. Trimming took 3 bases from V and 5 from J; bases not matched to a gene: 0. The germline CDR1 and CDR2 sequences are SGHKS and YYEKEE (reference sequence). CDR3 region: CASSWTGDQPQHF. In DNA form, the CDR3 reads TGTGCCAGCAGCTGGACAGGGGATCAGCCCCAGCATTTT.

This sequence joins TRBV25-1 and TRBJ2-5; tentatively, D is TRBD1 (6 bases). Trimming took 2 bases from V and 5 from J, leaving 15 bases between them. Germline CDR1 and CDR2: MGHDK and SYGVNS. The CDR3 totals 15 residues. The CDR3 bases are TGTGCCAGCAGTGAAATGACAGGTCCGGGGGAGACCCAGTACTTC. Translated, it gives CASSEMTGPGETQYF.

This chain connects TRBV30 to TRBJ1-6; 7 bases align to TRBD1. Trimming took 8 bases from V and 1 from J; bases not matched to a gene: 8. CDR3 length equals 15 residues. From germline, CDR1 is GTSNPN and CDR2 SVGIG (reference sequence). The CDR3 spells CATGSGGSYNSPLHF. The CDR3 DNA sequence: TGTGCCACGGGCTCAGGGGGGTCCTATAATTCACCCCTCCACTTT.

V and J are TRBV9 and TRBJ1-2, with TRBD1 identical over 11 bases. This CDR3 contains 14 residues. Trimming removed 3 bases from V and 3 bases from J; junction bases left unmatched: 1. Germline V gene data show CDR1 as SGDLS and CDR2 as YYNGEE. The CDR3 DNA is TGTGCCAGCAGCGGGGGACAGGGGGACTATGGCTACACCTTC. Translation gives CASSGGQGDYGYTF.

The gene calls are TRBV27 and TRBJ2-1; D unresolved. V was cut by 5 bases and J by 4 bases, with 15 bases left in between. The germline V gene encodes CDR1 MNHEY and CDR2 SMNVEV (reference sequence). The CDR3 runs to 15 residues. CDR3 amino acids: CASSATRSGYNEQFF. The CDR3 DNA follows: TGTGCCAGCAGTGCGACCCGCTCAGGATACAATGAGCAGTTCTTC.

J is TRBJ2-5 and V is TRBV5-6; 8 bases fit TRBD2. Germline V gene lookup returns CDR1 SGHDT and CDR2 YYEEEE. CDR3 length: 14 residues. Trimming took 5 bases from V and 5 from J; bases not matched to a gene: 8. CDR3 sequence: CASRQLAVRETQYF. CDR3 coding DNA: TGTGCCAGCAGGCAACTAGCGGTGAGGGAGACCCAGTACTTC.

The chain combines TRBV5-5 with TRBJ1-1; a weak D match, TRBD1 (6 bases). The V gene's germline CDR1 is SGHKS and CDR2 YYEKEE (reference sequence). With 5 bases removed from V and 1 base from J, the gap between germline ends came to 18 bases. The CDR3 is 16 residues long. The CDR3 sequence is CASREMDSSWNTEAFF. The CDR3 bases are TGTGCCAGCAGGGAGATGGACAGTTCGTGGAACACTGAAGCTTTCTTT.

This clone was recorded a few times. The chain recombines TRBV18 with TRBJ2-2; 11 bases match TRBD1. The CDR3 sequence is 16 residues long. In germline, CDR1 is KGHSH, CDR2 LQKENI. Germline trimming cut 0 bases from V and 7 bases from J; bases unmatched to any gene: 4. Here the CDR3 reads CASSPPGQGAGGELFF. For the CDR3, the DNA is TGTGCCAGCTCACCACCCGGACAGGGGGCCGGCGGGGAGCTGTTTTTT. Full variable domain (rest looked up from reference TRBV18 and TRBJ2-2): NAGVMQNPRHLVRRRGQEARLRCSPMKGHSHVYWYRQLPEEGLKFMVYLQKENIIDESGMPKERFSAEFPKEGPSILRIQQVVRGDSAAYFCASSPPGQGAGGELFFGEGSRLTVL.

The V and J genes are TRBV19 and TRBJ1-1, with 7 bases that match TRBD1. The CDR3 has 15 residues. Germline CDR1 reads LNHDA; CDR2 reads SQIVND (reference sequence). The junction had 8 bases not matched to a gene; V was cut back by 4 bases and J by 3 bases. The DNA of the CDR3 is TGTGCCAGTAGTAAGATCTCTCAGGGGGACACTGAAGCTTTCTTT. Translation gives CASSKISQGDTEAFF. Together with reference TRBV19 and TRBJ1-1, the CDR3 gives the full variable domain: DGGITQSPKYLFRKEGQNVTLSCEQNLNHDAMYWYRQDPGQGLRLIYYSQIVNDFQKGDIAEGYSVSREKKESFPLTVTSAQKNPTAFYLCASSKISQGDTEAFFGQGTRLTVV.

The rearrangement joins TRBV9 to TRBJ2-5; TRBD2 matches at 9 bases. The germline CDR1 and CDR2 sequences are SGDLS and YYNGEE. V lost 3 bases and J lost 0; bases outside the gene matches: 3. This CDR3 is built from 15 residues. Here the CDR3 reads CASSAWTSDQETQYF. DNA for the CDR3: TGTGCCAGCAGCGCCTGGACTAGCGACCAAGAGACCCAGTACTTC.

The chain is built from TRBV5-1 and TRBJ1-5; D gene ambiguous. The CDR3 consists of 13 residues. V gave up 4 bases and J gave up 5 bases, with 10 bases separating them. Germline-derived CDR1 and CDR2 are SGHRS and YFSETQ. The CDR3 DNA reads TGCGCCAGCAGCCCCACTTATGATCAGCCCCAGCATTTT. It codes for CASSPTYDQPQHF.

The rearrangement uses TRBV5-4 and TRBJ2-3, with 7 bases lining up with TRBD2. This CDR3 spans 12 amino acids. J gave up 11 bases and V 4 bases, and 7 bases lay outside the gene matches. The germline V gene has CDR1 SGHNT and CDR2 YYREEE (reference sequence). The chain's CDR3 is CASSPGTNRQYF. For the CDR3, the DNA is TGTGCCAGCAGCCCTGGGACTAACAGGCAGTATTTT.

This CDR3 is CSSSGSEETQYF. In DNA, the CDR3 is TGCAGCTCCTCAGGGTCGGAAGAGACCCAGTACTTC. The chain combines TRBV29-1 with TRBJ2-5; the D gene is possibly TRBD1 (5 bases). V was clipped by 8 bases and J by 3 bases, with 13 bases between them. The CDR3 length is 12 residues. CDR1 and CDR2 (germline): SQVTM, ANQGSEA.

This chain links TRBV7-9 with TRBJ1-2, with D possibly being TRBD1 (5 bases). The CDR3 has 13 residues. The V and J ends lost 4 bases and 4 bases respectively, with 10 bases between them. Germline lookup yields CDR1 SEHNR and CDR2 FQNEAQ (reference sequence). CDR3 amino acids: CASSSGHPYGYTF. Written as DNA, the CDR3 is TGTGCCAGCAGCTCTGGACACCCCTATGGCTACACCTTC.

This clone was counted between two and nine times. The chain employs TRBV12-3 or TRBV12-4 and TRBJ1-6, with D tentatively TRBD1 (6 bases). V gave up 6 bases and J gave up 10 bases, with 13 bases separating them. The CDR3 loop spans 13 amino acids. DNA of the CDR3: TGTGCCAGCAGCACAGGGTCGAAATCACCCCTCCACTTT. It yields the protein CASSTGSKSPLHF.

The J gene is TRBJ2-5, the V gene TRBV28, with D tentatively TRBD2 (6 bases). Germline loops: CDR1 MDHEN, CDR2 SYDVKM. This CDR3 spans 15 amino acids. The V gene lost 3 bases and the J gene lost 2 bases, with 13 bases spanning the gap. The CDR3 sequence: CASSLASGPQETQYF. The CDR3 nucleotides are TGTGCCAGCAGTTTGGCGAGCGGGCCTCAAGAGACCCAGTACTTC.

This chain connects TRBV6-5 to TRBJ2-1, with 9 nucleotides matching TRBD1. Germline V gene sequence: CDR1 MNHEY, CDR2 SVGAGI. The CDR3 is 13 residues long. V lost 10 bases, J lost 9 bases, and 10 bases stayed unmatched. The CDR3 loop reads CATNGWTGVEQFF. The CDR3 coding sequence is TGTGCCACCAATGGGTGGACAGGGGTTGAGCAGTTCTTC.

This clone has just a few counts. The chain has TRBV9 and TRBJ2-7, with 8 bases fitting TRBD2. Trimming took 4 bases from V and 3 from J; bases not matched to a gene: 9. Germline CDR1 and CDR2: SGDLS and YYNGEE. This CDR3 contains 15 residues. CDR3 region: CASSPGGALNYEQYF. CDR3 nucleotide sequence: TGTGCCAGCAGCCCGGGGGGGGCCCTAAACTACGAGCAGTACTTC.

This clone was seen a single time. This sequence joins TRBV5-1 and TRBJ2-5; TRBD2 matches at 7 bases. J was trimmed by 2 bases and V by 0 bases; bases with no gene match: 7. The CDR3 has 16 amino acids. Germline V gene sequence: CDR1 SGHRS, CDR2 YFSETQ. This CDR3 reads CASSLGLLGGQETQYF. CDR3 bases: TGCGCCAGCAGCTTGGGCCTTTTGGGGGGGCAAGAGACCCAGTACTTC.

The chain links TRBV5-1 to TRBJ1-1; possible D gene TRBD1, 5 bases. V was clipped by 0 bases and J by 3 bases, with 9 bases between them. The germline V gene encodes CDR1 SGHRS and CDR2 YFSETQ. CDR3 size: 14 residues. CDR3 sequence: CASSLGQPDTEAFF. In DNA, the CDR3 is TGCGCCAGCAGCTTGGGACAGCCCGACACTGAAGCTTTCTTT.

The chain is built from TRBV5-1 and TRBJ1-6; D is ambiguous. The CDR3 extends over 13 amino acids. Between the trimmed V and J ends, which lost 0 bases and 9 bases, there was a span of 7 bases. The germline CDR1 and CDR2 sequences are SGHRS and YFSETQ. The CDR3 loop reads CASSLAVGSPLHF. Here the CDR3 DNA reads TGCGCCAGCAGCTTGGCCGTAGGTTCACCCCTCCACTTT.

The chain joins TRBV5-1 to TRBJ2-3; possibly TRBD1 or TRBD2 for D (6 bases each). The CDR3 covers 15 residues. Trimming left V 4 bases short and J 1 base short, with 13 bases between. Per the germline V gene, CDR1 is SGHRS and CDR2 is YFSETQ. The DNA for the CDR3 is TGCGCCAGCAGCCCCGTGGGGGGCGGCACAGATACGCAGTATTTT. It encodes CASSPVGGGTDTQYF.

The chain employs TRBV5-6 and TRBJ2-5; possibly TRBD1 or TRBD2 for D (5 bases each). This CDR3 has 15 residues. V lost 4 bases, J lost 4 bases, and 17 bases lay in between. Per germline, CDR1 SGHDT and CDR2 YYEEEE. The CDR3 loop is CASSAIGAEIETQYF. The CDR3 DNA reads as TGTGCCAGCAGCGCGATCGGGGCTGAAATAGAGACCCAGTACTTC.

The rearrangement uses TRBV28 and TRBJ2-1, with TRBD2 as a possible D gene (6 bases). This CDR3 contains 16 residues. Germline CDR1 is MDHEN and CDR2 is SYDVKM. The germline V and J ends were trimmed by 8 bases and 0 bases, with 17 bases remaining between them. The chain's CDR3 is CASRGASASSYNEQFF. The CDR3 DNA reads TGTGCCAGCCGAGGGGCTAGCGCTAGCTCCTACAATGAGCAGTTCTTC.

The chain carries TRBV28 and TRBJ1-5; no definite D call. Per germline, CDR1 MDHEN and CDR2 SYDVKM. The CDR3 consists of 13 residues. With 8 bases removed from V and 4 bases from J, the gap between germline ends came to 12 bases. CDR3 protein: CASQPAGNQPQHF. CDR3 in DNA: TGTGCCAGCCAACCTGCGGGAAATCAGCCCCAGCATTTT.